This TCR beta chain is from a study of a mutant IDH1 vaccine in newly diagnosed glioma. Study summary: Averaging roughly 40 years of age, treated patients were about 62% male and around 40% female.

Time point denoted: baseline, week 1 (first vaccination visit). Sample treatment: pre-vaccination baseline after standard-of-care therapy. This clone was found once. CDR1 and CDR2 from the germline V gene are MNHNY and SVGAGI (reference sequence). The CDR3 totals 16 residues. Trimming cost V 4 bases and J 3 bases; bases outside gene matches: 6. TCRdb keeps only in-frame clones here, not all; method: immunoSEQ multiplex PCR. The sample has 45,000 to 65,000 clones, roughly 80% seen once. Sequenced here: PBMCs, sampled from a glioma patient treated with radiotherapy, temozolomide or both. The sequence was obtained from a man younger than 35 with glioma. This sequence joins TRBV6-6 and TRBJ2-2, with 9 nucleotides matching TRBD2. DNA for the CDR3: TGTGCCAGCAGTTCAGGTCTAGCGGGGTACACCGGGGAGCTGTTTTTT. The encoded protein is CASSSGLAGYTGELFF.